A single sample gave rise to the 13 T cell receptor beta chains below, sequenced in a study of response to subunit inactivated influenza vaccine. TCRdb reprocessed the RT-PCR reads with MiXCR, giving one entry per CDR3 protein. The table includes hundreds of thousands of distinct CDR3 sequences, less than 10% detected once. This specimen consisted of PBMCs from blood, obtained about 23 months after vaccination. The receptors shown here come from a man aged 50-75 years who received an inactivated influenza vaccine.

This clonotype was observed a handful of times. V gene TRBV9 combines with J gene TRBJ1-6; D perhaps matches TRBD1 (5 bases). Trimming removed 4 bases from V and 5 bases from J, with 10 bases in between. Germline CDR1 SGDLS, CDR2 YYNGEE. The CDR3 consists of 14 residues. The CDR3 spells CASSPGGDNSPLHF. CDR3 DNA sequence: TGTGCCAGCAGCCCCGGGGGAGATAATTCACCCCTCCACTTT.

A few counts support this clonotype. This sequence joins TRBV5-5 and TRBJ1-5; D perhaps matches TRBD1 (5 bases). The CDR3 totals 17 residues. V lost 1 base and J 2 bases, leaving 16 bases between the germline ends. Germline loops: CDR1 SGHKS, CDR2 YYEKEE (reference sequence). CDR3 DNA sequence: TGTGCCAGCAGCTTGACACCCCGACAAGGGGGCAATCAGCCCCAGCATTTT. Its translation: CASSLTPRQGGNQPQHF.

This clonotype has only a few counts. V is TRBV6-2 or TRBV6-3 and J is TRBJ1-2, with D uncertain. This CDR3 is 13 amino acids long. Germline V gene data show CDR1 as MNHEY and CDR2 as SVGEGT. Trimming shortened V by 7 bases and J by 0 bases, and 9 bases separated the two germline ends. CDR3 in amino acids: CASTGRANYGYTF. The CDR3 DNA sequence: TGTGCCAGCACCGGCAGAGCTAACTATGGCTACACCTTC.

The V and J genes are TRBV5-5 and TRBJ1-6; D is perhaps TRBD1 (5 bases). The CDR3 loop spans 14 amino acids. Trimming removed 3 bases at V and 8 bases at J, with 12 bases between. Germline CDR1 and CDR2: SGHKS and YYEKEE (reference sequence). As DNA, the CDR3 is TGTGCCAGCAGCTCGGACGGGGCTTATTCACCCCTCCACTTT. Translated: CASSSDGAYSPLHF.

This clonotype showed up just a few times. This chain links TRBV4-3 with TRBJ2-7; tentatively, D is TRBD1 (7 bases). Trimming removed 1 base from V and 4 bases from J, with 20 bases in between. There are 17 residues in the CDR3. The germline V gene encodes CDR1 LGHNA and CDR2 YSLEER. This CDR3 is CASSQGTIRQGGYEQYF. In nucleotides, the CDR3 is TGCGCCAGCAGCCAAGGTACTATCAGACAGGGAGGTTACGAGCAGTACTTC.

The table lists this clonotype with a count of one. This chain uses TRBV20-1 with TRBJ2-1, with TRBD2 matching 8 bases. Germline CDR1 and CDR2: DFQATT and SNEGSKA (reference sequence). CDR3 length equals 14 residues. Losses at the gene ends were 3 bases for V and 8 bases for J; bases not matched to a gene: 9. Here the CDR3 reads CSASPTSAYDEQFF. CDR3 DNA sequence: TGCAGTGCTAGCCCGACTAGCGCTTACGATGAGCAGTTCTTC.

This clonotype turned up a few times. J is TRBJ2-3 and V is TRBV10-2; D might be TRBD1 (6 bases). This CDR3 spans 13 amino acids. Germline V gives CDR1 WSHSY, CDR2 SAAADI. Trimming took 2 bases from V and 5 from J, leaving 8 bases between them. CDR3 nucleotide sequence: TGCGCCAGCAGTGAGGCCAGGGGAGATACGCAGTATTTT. Translated: CASSEARGDTQYF.

The sample holds a few counts of this clonotype. This chain connects TRBV20-1 to TRBJ2-3; D is uncertain. Germline V gene data show CDR1 as DFQATT and CDR2 as SNEGSKA (reference sequence). Trimming removed 0 bases from V and 4 bases from J, with 5 bases in between. This CDR3 has 12 amino acids. CDR3 sequence reads: CSARDRADTQYF. The CDR3 DNA reads as TGCAGTGCTAGAGATAGAGCAGATACGCAGTATTTT.

This clonotype was counted only a few times. The chain uses TRBV20-1 and TRBJ2-2; 8 bases map to TRBD2. With 4 bases clipped from V and 1 base from J, the junction kept 2 bases outside the gene matches. Germline V gene data show CDR1 as DFQATT and CDR2 as SNEGSKA (reference sequence). The CDR3 contains 14 residues. This CDR3 is CSAKSGGNTGELFF. CDR3 DNA: TGCAGTGCTAAGAGCGGGGGGAACACCGGGGAGCTGTTTTTT.

The chain has TRBV10-3 and TRBJ2-5; 10 positions agree with TRBD1. The CDR3 is made up of 15 amino acids. Germline trimming cut 4 bases from V and 8 bases from J; bases unmatched to any gene: 10. Germline V lookup: CDR1 ENHRY, CDR2 SYGVKD. CDR3 amino acids: CAISGHDRGLDTQYF. For the CDR3, the DNA is TGTGCCATCAGTGGACACGACAGGGGGCTGGACACCCAGTACTTC.

Many counts were recorded for this clonotype. The V gene is TRBV5-1, the J gene TRBJ2-2, with D unresolved. With 4 bases removed from V and 2 bases from J, the gap between germline ends came to 6 bases. This CDR3 is built from 13 residues. Per germline, CDR1 SGHRS and CDR2 YFSETQ. Here the CDR3 DNA reads TGCGCCAGCAGCCGCGCCAACACCGGGGAGCTGTTTTTT. Its protein product is CASSRANTGELFF.

The chain uses TRBV12-3 or TRBV12-4 and TRBJ2-7, with 11 bases aligning to TRBD2. CDR3 length: 14 residues. The J segment lost 6 bases and the V segment lost 7 bases, leaving 8 bases of the junction unmatched. CDR3 nucleotides: TGTGCCAGCACCTTTAGCGGGAGGGCCCGCGAGCAGTACTTC. Its protein product is CASTFSGRAREQYF.

The chain uses TRBV2 and TRBJ2-3; D unresolved. Germline CDR1 reads SNHLY; CDR2 reads FYNNEI. V was clipped by 6 bases and J by 11 bases, with 12 bases between them. The CDR3 runs to 11 residues. For the CDR3, the DNA is TGTGCCAGCAGCGGCCCCTTAGGGCAGTATTTT. Translating gives CASSGPLGQYF. Drawing the rest from reference TRBV2 and TRBJ2-3, the complete variable domain is EPEVTQTPSHQVTQMGQEVILRCVPISNHLYFYWYRQILGQKVEFLVSFYNNEISEKSEIFDDQFSVERPDGSNFTLKIRSTKLEDSAMYFCASSGPLGQYFGPGTRLTVL.